This TCR beta chain was found in a study of blood T cell repertoires in COVID-19. On the study more broadly: T cells, B-cell-depleted T cells, or PBMCs supplied cDNA or gDNA.

In the authors' workflow: Estimated nucleated cell counts came from reference gene primer amplification. This table comes from immunoSEQ multiplex PCR, and its TCRdb copy is limited to in-frame clones, with some not included. From that table come the V and J calls and clone size; the DNA was used to work out D and trimming. The sample has 300,000 to 400,000 clones, about 91% seen once. Concerning this clone: The limits of the CDR3 on the DNA are not certain, so only TCRdb's listed CDR3 is given.

The sequenced sample consisted of peripheral blood. The receptor was derived from a woman in her 30s with COVID-19, enrolled during active disease.

The CDR3 reads CASSVGQGIGKLFF. V gene TRBV12-1 combines with J gene TRBJ1-4; TRBD1 is the table's D call, not checked against the DNA. TRBV12-1 is classified as a pseudogene. The CDR3 spans 14 amino acids, including both terminal residues.